The TCR beta chain described here comes from a study of blood T cell repertoires in COVID-19. Whole-study context: Italy, Spain and the United States were the sources of the convalescent and acute COVID-19 samples. PBMCs, B-cell-depleted T cells, or T cells provided the cDNA or gDNA that made up the material.

Seattle's cohort entered during active infection and was followed longitudinally. V gave up 2 bases and J gave up 5 bases; unmatched junction bases: 12. Looked up from germline, CDR1 is SGHKS and CDR2 is YYEKEE (reference sequence). The CDR3 totals 16 residues. Per the original methods: Amplification of reference gene primers was used by the study to estimate nucleated cell counts. Method: immunoSEQ multiplex PCR; TCRdb's copy keeps in-frame clones and lacks some. The V and J calls and clone size come from that table; D and trimming were worked out from the DNA. The table includes under 200,000 clones, around four fifths detected once.

This sequence was found in a man aged 55-75 years with COVID-19, enrolled during active disease. The rearrangement uses TRBV5-5 and TRBJ2-7; 8 bases match TRBD1. The sequenced sample was peripheral blood. The CDR3 spells CASSLLGTGLSHEQYF. CDR3 sequence (DNA): TGTGCCAGCAGCTTATTGGGGACAGGTCTTTCCCACGAGCAGTACTTC.